This is a list of T cell receptor beta chains from one sample in a study of cytomegalovirus exposure and HLA in healthy donors. Repertoires were generated with immunoSEQ multiplex PCR, while TCRdb's copy carries only in-frame clones and drops some. Among more than 150,000 clones, more than 85% were seen once, and the ten largest hold more than 0.2%. The specimen was PBMCs. The receptors come from a girl under three years old in good health and CMV-seronegative. Both conserved end residues are part of each CDR3. D genes are given only for firm matches. Not every row has a clone size; where given, it reads once, few, many or a size class.

D,J,V,size,CDR3,DNA
-,TRBJ2-5,TRBV5-4,once,CASSLAAPQGETQYF,TGTGCCAGCAGCTTGGCGGCACCCCAGGGGGAGACCCAGTACTTC
-,TRBJ2-3,TRBV7-9,-,CASSFGLTDTQYF,TGTGCCAGCAGCTTCGGACTAACAGATACGCAGTATTTT
-,TRBJ1-6,TRBV15,-,CATSRERQYPLHF,TGTGCCACCAGCAGAGAACGACAGTATCCCCTCCACTTT
-,TRBJ2-3,TRBV4-2,-,CASSQDPVTDTQYF,TGTGCCAGCAGCCAAGATCCAGTCACAGATACGCAGTATTTT
TRBD2,TRBJ2-1,TRBV27,-,CASSFVGGVYNEQFF,TGTGCCAGCAGTTTCGTCGGGGGGGTCTACAATGAGCAGTTCTTC
TRBD1,TRBJ2-5,TRBV5-8,-,CASSIGQGRRETQYF,TGTGCCAGCAGCATCGGACAGGGAAGAAGGGAGACCCAGTACTTC
-,TRBJ1-2,TRBV6-5,once,CASRTIDSYGYTF,TGTGCCAGCAGAACGATCGACAGCTATGGCTACACCTTC
-,TRBJ2-7,TRBV6-1,-,CASSEGPLLVRVPYEQYF,TGTGCCAGCAGTGAAGGACCCCTACTGGTGAGGGTCCCCTACGAGCAGTACTTC
TRBD2,TRBJ2-3,TRBV4-2,-,CASSPGLAAATDTQYF,TGTGCCAGCAGCCCGGGACTAGCGGCCGCCACAGATACGCAGTATTTT
-,TRBJ1-2,TRBV21-1,-,CASSADSVHGYTF,TGTGCCAGCAGCGCCGACAGCGTACATGGCTACACCTTC
TRBD1,TRBJ1-6,TRBV5-6,-,CASSSSRQGGNSPLHF,TGTGCCAGCAGCTCCTCCCGACAGGGTGGAAATTCACCCCTCCACTTT
TRBD1,TRBJ1-5,TRBV7-7,-,CASSLGRQQGCQPQHF,TGTGCTAGCAGCTTAGGTCGGCAACAGGGGTGTCAGCCCCAGCATTTT
TRBD2,TRBJ2-5,TRBV5-6,-,CASSLGLAGEYQETQYF,TGTGCCAGCAGCTTGGGACTAGCGGGGGAGTACCAAGAGACCCAGTACTTC
-,TRBJ2-7,TRBV21-1,-,CASSMGLAGVGEQYF,TGTGCCAGCAGCATGGGACTAGCGGGAGTGGGGGAGCAGTACTTC
-,TRBJ1-1,TRBV30,-,CAWSRGGGPEAFF,TGTGCCTGGAGTCGGGGAGGGGGTCCTGAAGCTTTCTTT
-,TRBJ1-3,TRBV9,-,CASSPRSGNTIYF,TGTGCCAGCAGCCCCCGCTCTGGAAACACCATATATTTT
-,TRBJ2-7,TRBV5-1,-,CASSLGRFEQYF,TGCGCCAGCAGCTTGGGCCGGTTCGAGCAGTACTTC
TRBD2,TRBJ2-3,TRBV5-1,-,CASRSWRLAGDGGTDTQYF,TGCGCCAGCAGATCTTGGCGGCTAGCGGGAGACGGGGGCACAGATACGCAGTATTTT
TRBD2,TRBJ2-7,TRBV7-9,-,CASSPPIFGGRALYEQYF,TGTGCCAGCAGTCCTCCGATCTTTGGCGGGAGGGCCCTCTACGAGCAGTACTTC
-,TRBJ2-5,TRBV10-1,few,CAPRGNETQYF,TGCGCCCCCAGGGGTAACGAGACCCAGTACTTC
-,TRBJ1-5,TRBV19,-,CASSIIRELDQPQHF,TGTGCCAGTAGTATCATCCGGGAGTTGGATCAGCCCCAGCATTTT